One and the same sample provided the 5 T cell receptor beta chains below, sequenced in a study of shared clonotypes between healthy human individuals. Naive CD8 cells lacked CD45RO, underwent positive selection for CCR7 and left out terminally differentiated effector memory CD45RA+ cells. Assay used: immunoSEQ multiplex PCR; TCRdb lists only in-frame clones, some missing. This sample carries around 2.1 million clones, about 93% of them seen once, and the ten largest clones take roughly 1.7%. Sequences were obtained from naive CD8+ T cells from PBMCs. The source is a man aged 18 to 30 in good health. Some clones in this sample may be carry-over from other donors' samples.

The V and J genes are TRBV9 and TRBJ2-5; 7 nucleotides agree with TRBD1. The trim removed 3 bases at V and 3 bases at J, leaving 5 bases unmatched. This CDR3 has 14 residues. Germline V gene data show CDR1 as SGDLS and CDR2 as YYNGEE. In DNA form, the CDR3 reads TGTGCCAGCAGCGCGGGACAGCCTAAAGAGACCCAGTACTTC. The encoded protein is CASSAGQPKETQYF.

Concerning this clone itself: Other DNA sequences in the sample encode the same CDR3. The chain couples TRBV27 to TRBJ2-3; D is unresolved. Germline V gene sequence: CDR1 MNHEY, CDR2 SMNVEV (reference sequence). Trimming cost V 5 bases and J 0 bases, with 12 bases left between them. This CDR3 has 15 amino acids. This CDR3 is CASSLSISSTDTQYF. CDR3 nucleotides: TGTGCCAGCAGTCTGTCTATATCTAGCACAGATACGCAGTATTTT.

Note on this clone: Additional DNA sequences in this sample encode the identical CDR3. The gene calls are TRBV30 and TRBJ2-1; unclear D gene. Germline V CDR1 and CDR2: GTSNPN, SVGIG (reference sequence). The V end was cut by 0 bases, the J end by 6 bases, with 3 bases between. This CDR3 region has 11 residues. CDR3 sequence (DNA): TGTGCCTGGAGTGTTTCCAATGAGCAGTTCTTC. Its protein product is CAWSVSNEQFF.

The rearrangement links TRBV4-2 to TRBJ2-2; D not resolved. Trimming removed 2 bases from V and 0 bases from J, with 22 bases in between. The CDR3 runs 20 residues. Germline CDR1 LGHNA, CDR2 YNFKEQ. This chain's CDR3 is CASSQPKILGPLSNTGELFF. The DNA for the CDR3 is TGTGCCAGCAGCCAACCCAAAATCCTCGGCCCCCTATCGAACACCGGGGAGCTGTTTTTT.

The chain employs TRBV19 and TRBJ1-1; perhaps TRBD1 as D (5 bases). Trimming cost V 1 base and J 3 bases, with 12 bases left between them. Germline values: CDR1 LNHDA, CDR2 SQIVND (reference sequence). This CDR3 has 15 residues. The CDR3 here is CASSIGRGAYTEAFF. The DNA of the CDR3 is TGTGCCAGTAGTATAGGACGGGGCGCGTACACTGAAGCTTTCTTT.